The 23 T cell receptor beta chains below come from one sample, sequenced in a study of Ad26.COV2.S vaccination and SARS-CoV-2 variants. The repertoire was sequenced with immunoSEQ multiplex PCR; TCRdb's copy has only in-frame clones and lacks some. The table includes around 400,000 clones, 90% detected once. Noted treatment: roughly 19 received Ad26.COV2.S at low or high dose, single or two shots; several received placebo; per-sample allocation not given. Sampling occurred on day 63 after the first vaccine or placebo injection. Sequencing used peripheral blood, obtained in a trial of Ad26.COV2.S vaccine versus placebo. These receptors originate from a person between 18 and 65 years old who received the Ad26.COV2.S COVID-19 vaccine or a placebo.

The rearrangement links TRBV5-1 to TRBJ1-2; D call uncertain. The CDR3 loop spans 13 amino acids. Trimming left V 3 bases short and J 6 bases short, with 12 bases between. Germline loops: CDR1 SGHRS, CDR2 YFSETQ. CDR3 nucleotide sequence: TGCGCCAGCAGCTGGAGGACGGCTGATGGCTACACCTTC. It translates to CASSWRTADGYTF.

DNA for the CDR3: TGTGCCAGCAGCCTACGAGGGGGAACTAGCACAGATACGCAGTATTTT. This gives the protein CASSLRGGTSTDTQYF. The chain links TRBV14 to TRBJ2-3; D may be TRBD1 (6 bases). This CDR3 has 16 residues. CDR1 is SGHDN, CDR2 FVKESK, per germline. The ends were cut back, 4 bases at V and 0 bases at J, with 14 bases in the middle.

The rearrangement joins TRBV6-6 to TRBJ1-5; 7 bases line up with TRBD1. This CDR3 has 16 amino acids. The trim removed 6 bases at V and 0 bases at J, leaving 8 bases unmatched. The germline CDR1 and CDR2 sequences are MNHNY and SVGAGI (reference sequence). The CDR3 loop reads CASRVTGPYSNQPQHF. CDR3 bases: TGTGCCAGCAGAGTGACAGGGCCTTATAGCAATCAGCCCCAGCATTTT.

The chain employs TRBV14 and TRBJ2-5, with TRBD2 identical over 13 bases. V lost 4 bases and J lost 4; bases outside the gene matches: 6. The V gene's germline CDR1 is SGHDN and CDR2 FVKESK. The CDR3 has 16 amino acids. The CDR3 sequence: CASSPRLAGGVETQYF. In DNA form, the CDR3 reads TGTGCCAGCAGCCCCCGACTAGCGGGAGGCGTAGAGACCCAGTACTTC.

The V and J genes are TRBV21-1 and TRBJ2-7; the table names TRBD2, a call not compared with the DNA. TRBV21-1 is annotated as a pseudogene. CDR3 length: 15 residues. CDR3 region: CASSKVAGKPYEQYF. CDR3 nucleotides: TGTGCCAGCAGCAAAGTAGCGGGAAAACCCTACGAGCAGTACTTC.

This clone was seen a handful of times. The CDR3 DNA reads TGTGCCAGCAGTCCCGGCACTGAAGCTTTCTTT. Its translation: CASSPGTEAFF. The genes are TRBV6-2 or TRBV6-3 and TRBJ1-1; D ambiguous. The CDR3 has 11 residues. Trimming took 5 bases from V and 4 from J, leaving 5 bases between them. Per germline, CDR1 MNHEY and CDR2 SVGEGT.

The gene calls are TRBV5-5 and TRBJ2-3; D unresolved. V was cut by 7 bases and J by 2 bases, with 8 bases left in between. Germline V CDR1 and CDR2: SGHKS, YYEKEE (reference sequence). The length of the CDR3 is 12 residues. This CDR3 is CASEVDTDTQYF. The CDR3 DNA is TGTGCCAGCGAGGTGGACACAGATACGCAGTATTTT.

The chain links TRBV2 to TRBJ2-1; D uncertain. Germline-derived CDR1 and CDR2 are SNHLY and FYNNEI. The CDR3 extends over 11 amino acids. Trimming removed 2 bases at V and 9 bases at J, with 5 bases between. CDR3 protein: CASSEIGEQFF. DNA of the CDR3: TGTGCCAGCAGTGAAATAGGTGAGCAGTTCTTC.

This CDR3 reads CASTPGSATDTQYF. CDR3 sequence (DNA): TGTGCCAGCACCCCAGGGAGTGCCACAGATACGCAGTATTTT. The chain uses TRBV11-2 and TRBJ2-3, with D perhaps TRBD1 or TRBD2 (5 bases each). The germline V gene encodes CDR1 SGHAT and CDR2 FQNNGV. V gave up 7 bases and J gave up 2 bases, with 13 bases separating them. The CDR3 extends over 14 amino acids.

The chain couples TRBV7-8 to TRBJ2-7; the D call may be TRBD1 or TRBD2 (5 bases each). V lost 2 bases, J lost 0 bases, and 14 bases lay in between. Germline loops: CDR1 SGHVS, CDR2 FQNEAQ. There are 16 residues in the CDR3. As DNA, the CDR3 is TGTGCCAGCAGCTTACGAGTCAGGGAGAACTCCTACGAGCAGTACTTC. This codes for CASSLRVRENSYEQYF. The full variable domain, completed using reference TRBV7-8 and TRBJ2-7, is GAGVSQSPRYKVAKRGQDVALRCDPISGHVSLFWYQQALGQGPEFLTYFQNEAQLDKSGLPSDRFFAERPEGSVSTLKIQRTQQEDSAVYLCASSLRVRENSYEQYFGPGTRLTVT.

CDR3: CASSERGPNIPSSYNEQFF. CDR3 DNA sequence: TGCGCCAGCAGTGAACGCGGGCCAAACATACCGAGCTCCTACAATGAGCAGTTCTTC. The V gene is TRBV10-1, the J gene TRBJ2-1; weak D call: TRBD2 (5 bases). V lost 3 bases, J lost 0 bases, and 21 bases lay in between. CDR1 and CDR2 (germline): WNHNN, SYGVQD (reference sequence). The CDR3 runs 19 residues.

The J gene is TRBJ1-1, the V gene TRBV12-3 or TRBV12-4; D uncertain. The CDR3 has 11 residues. V lost 1 base and J lost 6, with 3 bases in between. CDR3 sequence (DNA): TGTGCCAGCAGTTTAGGGTCTGAAGCTTTCTTT. Protein sequence: CASSLGSEAFF.

V and J are TRBV6-5 and TRBJ2-7; unclear D gene. Germline CDR1 is MNHEY and CDR2 is SVGAGI. V was shortened by 2 bases and J by 0 bases, with 8 bases between the two germline ends. CDR3 size: 14 residues. The CDR3 region has the DNA TGTGCCAGCAGTTACGGCAGGTCCTCCTACGAGCAGTACTTC. Its protein is CASSYGRSSYEQYF.

The CDR3 region is CSASGRGRYF. The CDR3 DNA sequence: TGCAGTGCCAGCGGGAGGGGTCGGTACTTC. The chain carries TRBV20-1 and TRBJ2-4; 10 bases are shared with TRBD2. The CDR3 is made up of 10 amino acids. The junction had 5 bases not matched to a gene; V was cut back by 6 bases and J by 15 bases. The V gene's germline CDR1 is DFQATT and CDR2 SNEGSKA (reference sequence).

The rearrangement links TRBV10-2 to TRBJ1-1; D not resolved. V was pared by 3 bases and J by 4 bases, with 21 bases between. Germline V gene data show CDR1 as WSHSY and CDR2 as SAAADI. This CDR3 comprises 17 residues. The CDR3 here is CASSDYPWRNWSTEAFF. The CDR3 DNA reads as TGCGCCAGCAGTGATTATCCGTGGCGGAATTGGAGCACTGAAGCTTTCTTT.

Only one count was recorded for this clone. The limits of the CDR3 on the DNA are not certain, so only TCRdb's listed CDR3 is given. This chain uses TRBV18 with TRBJ1-1; the D call TRBD1 from the table was never checked on the DNA. The CDR3 comprises 14 residues, both ends counted. The germline V gene encodes CDR1 KGHSH and CDR2 LQKENI. The CDR3 is CASTSGQENTEAFF.

The chain carries TRBV9 and TRBJ1-6; D uncertain. V was clipped by 4 bases and J by 7 bases, with 9 bases between them. The CDR3 covers 13 residues. Germline V gene sequence: CDR1 SGDLS, CDR2 YYNGEE. The CDR3 DNA follows: TGTGCCAGCAGCCTACTAGAGAATTCACCCCTCCACTTT. Its translation is CASSLLENSPLHF.

The chain employs TRBV19 and TRBJ1-5; D perhaps matches TRBD1 (5 bases). The CDR3 totals 17 residues. The V gene lost 3 bases and the J gene lost 0 bases, with 15 bases spanning the gap. The V gene's germline CDR1 is LNHDA and CDR2 SQIVND (reference sequence). CDR3 coding DNA: TGTGCCAGTAGTATGGCCAGTAGGGGTGATAGCAATCAGCCCCAGCATTTT. Translation gives CASSMASRGDSNQPQHF. Full variable domain (missing parts from reference TRBV19 and TRBJ1-5): DGGITQSPKYLFRKEGQNVTLSCEQNLNHDAMYWYRQDPGQGLRLIYYSQIVNDFQKGDIAEGYSVSREKKESFPLTVTSAQKNPTAFYLCASSMASRGDSNQPQHFGDGTRLSIL.

The rearrangement joins TRBV30 to TRBJ2-1; D remains ambiguous. The CDR3 totals 14 residues. Looked up from germline, CDR1 is GTSNPN and CDR2 is SVGIG (reference sequence). Trimming cost V 2 bases and J 4 bases, with 12 bases left between them. CDR3 loop: CAWSIKLSYNEQFF. CDR3 bases: TGTGCCTGGAGTATAAAGCTATCGTACAATGAGCAGTTCTTC.

J is TRBJ2-1 and V is TRBV30; D might be TRBD1 (7 bases). CDR1 GTSNPN and CDR2 SVGIG come from the germline V gene (reference sequence). Trimming cost V 2 bases and J 1 base, with 12 bases left between them. The CDR3 has 15 amino acids. This chain's CDR3 is CAWSQGGRSYNEQFF. Here the CDR3 DNA reads TGTGCCTGGAGTCAGGGGGGAAGGTCCTACAATGAGCAGTTCTTC. Filled out from reference TRBV30 and TRBJ2-1, the complete variable domain reads SQTIHQWPATLVQPVGSPLSLECTVEGTSNPNLYWYRQAAGRGLQLLFYSVGIGQISSEVPQNLSASRPQDRQFILSSKKLLLSDSGFYLCAWSQGGRSYNEQFFGPGTRLTVL.

This clone was recorded once. The genes are TRBV4-3 and TRBJ2-1; D is unclear. V lost 0 bases and J 3 bases, leaving 9 bases between the germline ends. CDR3 size: 15 residues. Per the germline V gene, CDR1 is LGHNA and CDR2 is YSLEER. The CDR3 DNA reads as TGCGCCAGCAGCCAAGAAGGACGGTACTACAATGAGCAGTTCTTC. Encoded protein: CASSQEGRYYNEQFF.

The chain joins TRBV4-2 to TRBJ2-3, with 9 bases matching TRBD1. Germline lookup yields CDR1 LGHNA and CDR2 YNFKEQ. CDR3 length: 15 amino acids. Unmatched junction bases numbered 4, after V lost 3 bases and J lost 3 bases. The CDR3 region is CASSQDRGFTDTQYF. For the CDR3, the DNA is TGTGCCAGCAGCCAGGACAGGGGATTTACAGATACGCAGTATTTT.

This rearrangement joins TRBV7-2 to TRBJ2-7; 9 bases line up with TRBD1. This CDR3 spans 13 amino acids. With V trimmed by 5 bases and J by 11 bases, 10 bases remained unmatched. Germline V lookup: CDR1 SGHTA, CDR2 FQGNSA. The CDR3 DNA is TGTGCCAGCAGCATTCCGGGACAGGGCCGCAAGTACTTC. It yields the protein CASSIPGQGRKYF.